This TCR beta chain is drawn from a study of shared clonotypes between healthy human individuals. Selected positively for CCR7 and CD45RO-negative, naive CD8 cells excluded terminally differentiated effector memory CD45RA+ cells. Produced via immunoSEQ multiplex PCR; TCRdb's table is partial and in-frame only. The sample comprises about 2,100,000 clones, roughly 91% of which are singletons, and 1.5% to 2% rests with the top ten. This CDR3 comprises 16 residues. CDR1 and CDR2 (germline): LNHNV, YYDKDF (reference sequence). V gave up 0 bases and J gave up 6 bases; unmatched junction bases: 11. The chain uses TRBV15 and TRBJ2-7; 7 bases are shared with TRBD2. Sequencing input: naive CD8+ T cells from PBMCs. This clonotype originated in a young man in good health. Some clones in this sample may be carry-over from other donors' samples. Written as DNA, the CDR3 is TGTGCCACCAGCAGAGACCGTTCCCGGGGGGTGGCCGAGCAGTACTTC. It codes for CATSRDRSRGVAEQYF.